Presented here are 14 T cell receptor beta chains from one specimen sequenced in a study of tumor and adjacent non-tumor tissue in lung cancer. No cell sorting was done before RNA was extracted from the tissue. The normal lung tissue was taken more than 3 cm from the tumor edge. The library came from three nested PCR rounds adapted from ARM-PCR protocols. A single record per CDR3 protein comes from TCRdb applying MiXCR to the multiplex PCR reads. This sample carries 50,000 or so distinct CDR3 sequences, roughly 69% of them seen once, and the ten largest clones take 20% to 25%. The sample taken for sequencing was distant non-tumor lung tissue. The origin of the receptors is a woman aged 55-69 years with non-small cell lung cancer.

This clonotype has a count of ten or more. J is TRBJ1-1 and V is TRBV6-2 or TRBV6-3; TRBD1 matches at 7 bases. The CDR3 contains 15 residues. Germline V lookup: CDR1 MNHEY, CDR2 SVGEGT. V was pared by 7 bases and J by 2 bases, with 10 bases of the junction left unmatched. The CDR3 spells CASNVGGLTNTEAFF. DNA for the CDR3: TGTGCCAGCAACGTAGGGGGCTTGACTAACACTGAAGCTTTCTTT.

Regarding this clonotype: At one boundary the junction diverges from the germline segment, which might be a read error. The genes are TRBV29-1 and TRBJ2-3; D gene unclear. The germline CDR1 and CDR2 sequences are SQVTM and ANQGSEA. CDR3 size: 13 residues. The CDR3 is CSCRVGGTDTQYF. The CDR3 region has the DNA TGCAGCTGCCGGGTTGGTGGCACAGATACACAGTATTTT.

As for this clonotype: This could be a read error, since a much larger clone is one nucleotide away. The J gene is TRBJ1-1, the V gene TRBV24-1; tentatively, D is TRBD1 (5 bases). Germline lookup yields CDR1 KGHDR and CDR2 SFDVKD. V lost 1 base to trimming and J lost 13 bases, with 15 bases between them. This CDR3 has 13 residues. The CDR3, as DNA: TGTGCCACCAGTGATTTACGGGCAGGGCTAGTTTTCTTT. This gives the protein CATSDLRAGLVFF.

This clonotype was picked up a small number of times. A much larger clone sits a single nucleotide away, making a read error possible. This sequence joins TRBV10-3 and TRBJ2-3; 9 positions agree with TRBD1. The CDR3 totals 15 residues. Per the germline V gene, CDR1 is ENHRY and CDR2 is SYGVKD. V lost 7 bases, J lost 4 bases, and 9 bases stayed unmatched. The CDR3 protein is CAITGTGSSSDTQYF. In DNA form, the CDR3 reads TGTGCCATCACCGGGACAGGGAGTTCCTCAGATACGCAGTATTTT.

Worth noting for this clonotype: A much bigger clone sits one base away, suggesting this may be a read error. V gene TRBV30 combines with J gene TRBJ2-7, with D maybe TRBD2 (5 bases). The CDR3 has 13 amino acids. V dropped 0 bases and J dropped 6 bases, with 12 bases sitting between them. Germline CDR1 and CDR2: GTSNPN and SVGIG (reference sequence). CDR3 nucleotide sequence: TGTGCCTGGAGTGTATGGTCCGGGGTCGAGCAGTACTTC. It codes for CAWSVWSGVEQYF.

As regards this clonotype: A read error may account for a junction end that differs from germline. V gene TRBV4-3 combines with J gene TRBJ2-5; possibly TRBD1 for D (5 bases). The CDR3 length is 15 residues. Germline CDR1 reads LGHNA; CDR2 reads YSLEER. The CDR3 nucleotides are TGCCCCAGCAACCAAGATTGGGCAGGGTCAGAGACCCAGTACTTC. Protein sequence: CPSNQDWAGSETQYF.

As for this clonotype: A much larger clone is a single base away; this may be a read error. The chain recombines TRBV7-2 with TRBJ2-7; 8 bases match TRBD1. Losses at the gene ends were 5 bases for V and 3 bases for J; bases not matched to a gene: 9. Germline values: CDR1 SGHTA, CDR2 FQGNSA. The CDR3 covers 15 residues. The CDR3 reads CASSQGTGVIYEQYF. The CDR3 DNA is TGTGCCAGCAGCCAAGGGACAGGAGTTATCTACGAGCAGTACTTC.

Details on this clonotype: One junction end disagrees with the germline gene, perhaps due to a read error. This chain links TRBV28 with TRBJ1-1; D gene unclear. Germline assignment: CDR1 MDHEN and CDR2 SYDVKM. The CDR3 totals 14 residues. The CDR3 nucleotides read TGTGGCAGCAGTTTACCCCCTATGAACACTGAAGCTTTCTTT. This encodes CGSSLPPMNTEAFF.

The V and J genes are TRBV6-2 or TRBV6-3 and TRBJ1-2; 9 positions agree with TRBD1. Trimming removed 11 bases from V and 10 bases from J; junction bases left unmatched: 23. CDR3 length: 16 amino acids. The V gene's germline CDR1 is MNHEY and CDR2 SVGEGT. The DNA of the CDR3 is TGTGCCGGCAACACCGAGGGACAGGGATTTTTTTTGGACTACACCTTC. It encodes CAGNTEGQGFFLDYTF.

Comment on this clonotype: The conserved phenylalanine or tryptophan is not found at the CDR3 terminus, so this likely reflects a read error. The chain has TRBV10-1 and TRBJ2-2; no definite D call. The CDR3 covers 12 residues. Germline loops: CDR1 WNHNN, CDR2 SYGVQD (reference sequence). This CDR3 is CPSAKIAGELFL. The DNA for the CDR3 is TGCCCCAGCGCTAAAATTGCCGGGGAGCTGTTTCTT.

As concerns this clonotype: A read error is possible here, since a much larger clone lies one base away. This chain uses TRBV3-1 with TRBJ2-7; 7 bases line up with TRBD2. Germline V CDR1 and CDR2: LGHDT, YNNKEL (reference sequence). The CDR3 totals 15 residues. This CDR3 is CASSRASGRDYEQCF. For the CDR3, the DNA is TGTGCCAGCAGCCGGGCCTCCGGCAGGGACTACGAGCAGTGCTTC.

Worth noting for this clonotype: At one end the junction does not follow the germline gene, possibly because of a read error. J is TRBJ2-3 and V is TRBV28, with unresolved D. CDR3 length equals 12 residues. Germline assignment: CDR1 MDHEN and CDR2 SYDVKM. The CDR3 protein is CASSFISDMQYF. The CDR3 DNA reads TGTGCCAGTAGTTTCATATCGGATATGCAGTATTTT.

The chain uses TRBV6-1 and TRBJ2-5; 9 positions agree with TRBD2. Unmatched junction bases numbered 12, after V lost 4 bases and J lost 6 bases. The germline gives CDR1 MNHNS, CDR2 SASEGT. CDR3 length: 16 residues. This CDR3 reads CASSVATSGWAQTQYF. As DNA, the CDR3 is TGTGCCAGCAGTGTAGCAACTAGCGGGTGGGCTCAGACCCAGTACTTC.

A word on this clonotype: The junction departs from the called germline gene at one end, perhaps through a read error. The chain joins TRBV11-2 to TRBJ2-1; no definite D call. CDR1 is SGHAT and CDR2 is FQNNGV in the germline V gene. The CDR3 covers 11 residues. CDR3 sequence reads: CAGSPQNEQSF. For the CDR3, the DNA is TGCGCCGGCAGCCCCCAGAATGAGCAGTCCTTC.